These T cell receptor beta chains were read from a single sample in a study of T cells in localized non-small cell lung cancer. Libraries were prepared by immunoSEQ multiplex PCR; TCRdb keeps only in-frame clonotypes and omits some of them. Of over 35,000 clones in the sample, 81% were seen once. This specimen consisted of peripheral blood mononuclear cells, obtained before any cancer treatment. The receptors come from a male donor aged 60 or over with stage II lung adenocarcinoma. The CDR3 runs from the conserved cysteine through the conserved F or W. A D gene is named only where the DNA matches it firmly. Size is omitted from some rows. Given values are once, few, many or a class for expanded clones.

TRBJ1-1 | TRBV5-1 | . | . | CASSLGDRSWGNTEAFF | TGCGCCAGCAGCTTAGGAGACAGGTCGTGGGGGAACACTGAAGCTTTCTTT
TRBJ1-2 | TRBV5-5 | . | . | CASSQDLRENYGYTF | TGTGCCAGCAGCCAGGATTTAAGGGAAAACTATGGCTACACCTTC
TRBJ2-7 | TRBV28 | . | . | CASKKDTTYEQYF | TGTGCCAGCAAAAAGGACACTACCTACGAGCAGTACTTC
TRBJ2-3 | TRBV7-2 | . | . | CASSLSRTLESDTQYF | TGTGCCAGCAGCTTATCCCGGACTCTCGAGTCAGATACGCAGTATTTT
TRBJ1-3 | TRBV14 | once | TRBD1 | CASSQHRRTGSNTIYF | TGTGCCAGCAGCCAACATCGAAGGACAGGCTCAAACACCATATATTTT
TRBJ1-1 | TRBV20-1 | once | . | CSARLDRGAFF | TGCAGTGCTAGATTAGACAGAGGAGCTTTCTTT
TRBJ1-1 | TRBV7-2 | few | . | CASSSLDFLAFF | TGTGCCAGCAGCTCCTTGGACTTCTTGGCTTTCTTT
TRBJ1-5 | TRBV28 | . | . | CASVGNQPQHF | TGTGCCAGCGTGGGGAATCAGCCCCAGCATTTT
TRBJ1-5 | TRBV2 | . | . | CASREDLNHNQPQHF | TGTGCCAGCCGTGAGGACCTGAATCACAATCAGCCCCAGCATTTT
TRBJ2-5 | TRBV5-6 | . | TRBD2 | CASSLSIAGWGQETQYF | TGTGCCAGCAGCTTGAGTATAGCGGGATGGGGGCAAGAGACCCAGTACTTC
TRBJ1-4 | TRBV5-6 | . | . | CASSLVGNEKLFF | TGTGCCAGCAGCTTGGTCGGTAATGAAAAACTGTTTTTT
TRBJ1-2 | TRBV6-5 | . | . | CASQGSFYGYTF | TGTGCCAGCCAGGGATCTTTCTATGGCTACACCTTC
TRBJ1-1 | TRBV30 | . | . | CAWSRVANTEAFF | TGTGCCTGGAGCAGGGTCGCGAACACTGAAGCTTTCTTT
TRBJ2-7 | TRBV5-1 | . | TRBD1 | CASRLQGNYEQYF | TGCGCCAGCAGATTACAGGGGAACTACGAGCAGTACTTC
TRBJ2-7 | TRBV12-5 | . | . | CASGLVYGQGHEQYF | TGTGCTAGTGGTTTGGTGTACGGGCAAGGCCACGAGCAGTACTTC
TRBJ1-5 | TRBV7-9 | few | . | CASSFSGSPNQPQHF | TGTGCCAGCAGCTTCTCAGGCAGCCCCAATCAGCCCCAGCATTTT
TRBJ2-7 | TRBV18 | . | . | CASSPQSRDGRGYEQYF | TGTGCCAGCTCACCACAGTCGCGGGACGGTCGGGGCTACGAGCAGTACTTC
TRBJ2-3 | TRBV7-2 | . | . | CASSFGVTTDTQYF | TGTGCCAGCAGCTTTGGAGTAACCACAGATACGCAGTATTTT
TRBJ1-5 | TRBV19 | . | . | CASSTGARNQPQHF | TGTGCCAGTAGTACAGGGGCCCGCAATCAGCCCCAGCATTTT
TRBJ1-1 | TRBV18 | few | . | CASSRQAMNTEAFF | TGTGCCAGCTCGAGACAGGCTATGAACACTGAAGCTTTCTTT
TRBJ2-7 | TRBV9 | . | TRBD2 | CASSARVLAYFYEQYF | TGTGCCAGCAGCGCACGTGTACTAGCGTACTTCTACGAGCAGTACTTC
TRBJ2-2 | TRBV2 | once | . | CATSAPSNTGELFF | TGTGCCACCTCGGCCCCTTCGAACACCGGGGAGCTGTTTTTT
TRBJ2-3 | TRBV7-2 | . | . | CASRPDRPDTQYF | TGTGCCAGCAGGCCAGACAGGCCTGATACGCAGTATTTT
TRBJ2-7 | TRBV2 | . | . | CASKWQADYEQYF | TGTGCCAGCAAATGGCAGGCTGACTACGAGCAGTACTTC